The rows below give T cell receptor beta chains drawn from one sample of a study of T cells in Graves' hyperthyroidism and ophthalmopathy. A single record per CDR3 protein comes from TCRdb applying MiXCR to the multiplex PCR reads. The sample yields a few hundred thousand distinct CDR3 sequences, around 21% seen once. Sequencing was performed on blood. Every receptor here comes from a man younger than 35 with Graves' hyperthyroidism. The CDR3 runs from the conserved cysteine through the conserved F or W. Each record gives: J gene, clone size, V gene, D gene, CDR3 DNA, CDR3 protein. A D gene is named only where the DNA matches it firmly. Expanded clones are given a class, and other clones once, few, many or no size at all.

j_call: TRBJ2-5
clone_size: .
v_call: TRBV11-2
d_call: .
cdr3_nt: TGTGCCAGCAGCCGCCTAGGGGTGCCAACTCAAGAGACCCAGTACTTC
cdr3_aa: CASSRLGVPTQETQYF

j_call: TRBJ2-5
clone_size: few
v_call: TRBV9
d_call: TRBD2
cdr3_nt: TGTGCCAGCAGCACCCCGGGACTAGCGGGAGGCCAAGAGACCCAGTACTTC
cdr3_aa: CASSTPGLAGGQETQYF

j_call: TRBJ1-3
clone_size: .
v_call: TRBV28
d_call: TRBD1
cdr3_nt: TGTGCCAGCAGCCCGGACAGGCCCTCCTCTGGAAACACCATATATTTT
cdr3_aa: CASSPDRPSSGNTIYF

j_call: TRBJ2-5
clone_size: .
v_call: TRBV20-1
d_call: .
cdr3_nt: TGCAGTGCTAGAGAGGTATCGGGGACCGCCCGTGAGACCCAGTACTTC
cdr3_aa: CSAREVSGTARETQYF

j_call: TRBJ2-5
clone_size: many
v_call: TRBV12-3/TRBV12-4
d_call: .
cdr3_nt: TGTGCCAGCAGCCCCCCGGGGGCTTGGGAGACCCAGTACTTC
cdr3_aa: CASSPPGAWETQYF

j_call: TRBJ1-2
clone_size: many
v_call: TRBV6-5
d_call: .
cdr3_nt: TGTGCCAGCAGTTACTCGGTGGCAGGCTATGGCTACACCTTC
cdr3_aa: CASSYSVAGYGYTF

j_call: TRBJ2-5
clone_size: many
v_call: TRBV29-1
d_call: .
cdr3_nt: TGCAGCGTTGAAAATCCGGGACCGTCAGAGACCCAGTACTTC
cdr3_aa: CSVENPGPSETQYF

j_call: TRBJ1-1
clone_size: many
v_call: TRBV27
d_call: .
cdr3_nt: TGTGCCAGCAGTTTATCCCCCGGGGGCACTGAAGCTTTCTTT
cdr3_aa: CASSLSPGGTEAFF

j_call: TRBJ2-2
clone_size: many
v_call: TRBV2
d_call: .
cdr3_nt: TGTGCCAGCAGTGAAGGGTTCCTTGTACCCGGGGAGCTGTTTTTT
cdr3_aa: CASSEGFLVPGELFF

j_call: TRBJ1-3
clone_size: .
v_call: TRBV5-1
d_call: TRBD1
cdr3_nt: TGCGCCAGCAGCTCCCGAGGGGGCCAGTCATCTGGAAACACCATATATTTT
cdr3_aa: CASSSRGGQSSGNTIYF

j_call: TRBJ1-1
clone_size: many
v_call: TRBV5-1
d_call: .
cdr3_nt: TGCGCCAGCAGCTCATCCCCTAACACTGAAGCTTTCTTT
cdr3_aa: CASSSSPNTEAFF

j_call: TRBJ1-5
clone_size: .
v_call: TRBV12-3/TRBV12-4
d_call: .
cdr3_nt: TGTGCCAGCAGTTTATCCCAGGGTCAGCCCCAGCATTTT
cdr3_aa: CASSLSQGQPQHF

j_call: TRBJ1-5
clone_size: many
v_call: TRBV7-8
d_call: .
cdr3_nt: TGTGCCAGCGGCGCCAGGGGAATTCAGCCCCAGCATTTT
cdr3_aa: CASGARGIQPQHF

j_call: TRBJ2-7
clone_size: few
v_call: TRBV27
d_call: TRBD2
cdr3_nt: TGTGCCAGCAGTCACAGACTCCAACCGGGAGGTAACGAGCAGTACTTC
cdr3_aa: CASSHRLQPGGNEQYF

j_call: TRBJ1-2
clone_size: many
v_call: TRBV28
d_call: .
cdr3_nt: TGTGCCAGCAGTTTATTGGGTGGTGGCTACACCTTC
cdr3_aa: CASSLLGGGYTF

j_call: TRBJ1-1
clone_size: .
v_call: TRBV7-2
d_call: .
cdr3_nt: TGTGCCAGCAGATTCAGACTTTCGAACACTGAAGCTTTCTTT
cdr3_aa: CASRFRLSNTEAFF

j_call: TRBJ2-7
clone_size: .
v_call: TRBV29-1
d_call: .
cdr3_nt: TGCAGCGTTGAAGACCCCGGCGCCTCGGGCTACGAGCAGTACTTC
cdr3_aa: CSVEDPGASGYEQYF

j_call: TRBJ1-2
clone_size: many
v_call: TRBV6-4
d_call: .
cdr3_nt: TGTGCCAGCAGGGACGGTCTCTATGGCTACACCTTC
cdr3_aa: CASRDGLYGYTF

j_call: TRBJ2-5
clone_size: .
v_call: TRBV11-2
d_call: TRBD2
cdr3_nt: TGTGCCAGCAGCTTACGGGGACTAGCGGGAAGCCAAGAGACCCAGTACTTC
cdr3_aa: CASSLRGLAGSQETQYF

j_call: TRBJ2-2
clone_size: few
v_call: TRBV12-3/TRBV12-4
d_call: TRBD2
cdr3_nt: TGTGCCAGCAGCAGTAGCGGGAGGTATACCGGGGAGCTGTTTTTT
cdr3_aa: CASSSSGRYTGELFF

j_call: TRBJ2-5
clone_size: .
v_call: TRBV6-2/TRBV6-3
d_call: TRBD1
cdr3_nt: TGTGCCAGCAGCAAGGGTCAGGGGGCACGGGAGACCCAGTACTTC
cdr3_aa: CASSKGQGARETQYF

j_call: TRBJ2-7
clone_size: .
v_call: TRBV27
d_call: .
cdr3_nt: TGTGCCAGCCCAATCTCCCACGAGCAGTACTTC
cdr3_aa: CASPISHEQYF

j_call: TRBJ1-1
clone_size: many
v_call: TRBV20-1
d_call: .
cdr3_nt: TGCAGTGCCCCCCTGAACACTGAAGCTTTCTTT
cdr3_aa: CSAPLNTEAFF

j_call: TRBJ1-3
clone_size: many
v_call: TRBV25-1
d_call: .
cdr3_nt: TGTGCCAGCAGTTATGCACGAAACACCATATATTTT
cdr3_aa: CASSYARNTIYF

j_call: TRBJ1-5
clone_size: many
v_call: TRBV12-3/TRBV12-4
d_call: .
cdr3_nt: TGTGCCAGCAGTTTAATGGGAGGGGACCAGCCCCAGCATTTT
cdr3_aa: CASSLMGGDQPQHF

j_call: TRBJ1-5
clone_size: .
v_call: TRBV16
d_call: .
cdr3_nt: TGTGCCAGCAGCCAACGTAACCGCGGGTATAGCAATCAGCCCCAGCATTTT
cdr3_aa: CASSQRNRGYSNQPQHF

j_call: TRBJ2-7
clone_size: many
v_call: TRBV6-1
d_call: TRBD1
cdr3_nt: TGTGCCAGCAGCGGGGACAGGGACGAGCAGTACTTC
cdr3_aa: CASSGDRDEQYF

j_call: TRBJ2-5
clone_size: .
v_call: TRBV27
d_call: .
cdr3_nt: TGTGCCAGCAGTTTGGAGGACGGCGGCTCCCAGTACTTC
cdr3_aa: CASSLEDGGSQYF

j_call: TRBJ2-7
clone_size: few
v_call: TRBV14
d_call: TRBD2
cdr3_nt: TGTGCCAGCAGCCAAGCCTACGGGGGGGCCGGCTACGAGCAGTACTTC
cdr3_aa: CASSQAYGGAGYEQYF

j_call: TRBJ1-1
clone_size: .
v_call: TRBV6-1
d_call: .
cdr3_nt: TGTGCCAGCTTGCCGTTTCGAGGGAACACTGAAGCTTTCTTT
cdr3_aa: CASLPFRGNTEAFF

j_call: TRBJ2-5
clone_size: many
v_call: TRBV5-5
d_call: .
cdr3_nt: TGTGCCAGCACATCGGGAACGGAGACCCAGTACTTC
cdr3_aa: CASTSGTETQYF

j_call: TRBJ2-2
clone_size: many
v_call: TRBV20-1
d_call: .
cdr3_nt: TGCAGTGCTAGTGGGACAACCCTAACCACTGAATACACCGGGGAGCTGTTTTTT
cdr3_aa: CSASGTTLTTEYTGELFF

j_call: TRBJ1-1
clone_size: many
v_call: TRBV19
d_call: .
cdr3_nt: TGTGCCAGTAGTCCCCAGGGGTGGCTACTTGGGGATGAAGCTTTCTTT
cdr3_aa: CASSPQGWLLGDEAFF

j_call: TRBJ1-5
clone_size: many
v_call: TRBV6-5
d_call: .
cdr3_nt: TGTGCCAGCAGTTTTCCGAACAATCAGCCCCAGCATTTT
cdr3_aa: CASSFPNNQPQHF

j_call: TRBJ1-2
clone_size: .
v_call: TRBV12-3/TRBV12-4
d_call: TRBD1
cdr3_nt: TGTGCCAGCAGTTTAGACAGGGGGCTTGATAACTATGGGTACACCTTC
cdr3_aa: CASSLDRGLDNYGYTF

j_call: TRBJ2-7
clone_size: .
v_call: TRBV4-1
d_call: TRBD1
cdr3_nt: TGCGCCAGCAGCCAACCGGGACAGGGTTTGAAGCAGTACTTC
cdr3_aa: CASSQPGQGLKQYF

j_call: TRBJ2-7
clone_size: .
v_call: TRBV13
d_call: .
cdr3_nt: TGTGCCAGCAGCCGTCCGGGACGGAGGATTTTCAAGAAATTCTCCTACGAGCAATACTTC
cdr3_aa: CASSRPGRRIFKKFSYEQYF

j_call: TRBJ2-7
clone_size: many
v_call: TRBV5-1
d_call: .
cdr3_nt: TGCGCCAGCAGCCCTGTGGTCAGGGACGAGCAGTACTTC
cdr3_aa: CASSPVVRDEQYF

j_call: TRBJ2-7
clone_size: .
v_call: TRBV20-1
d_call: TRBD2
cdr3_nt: TGCAGTGCTCCCCAGACTAGCGGGGGTGAGCAGTACTTC
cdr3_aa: CSAPQTSGGEQYF

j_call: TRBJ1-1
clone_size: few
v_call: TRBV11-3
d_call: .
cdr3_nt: TGTGCCAGCGGTCGACAGGTCATGAACACTGAAGCTTGCTTT
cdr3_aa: CASGRQVMNTEACF

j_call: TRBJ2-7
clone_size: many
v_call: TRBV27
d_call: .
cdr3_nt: TGTGCCAGCAGTTTCGTTCCGGGGGGCGCGGGGGAGCAGTACTTC
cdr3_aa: CASSFVPGGAGEQYF

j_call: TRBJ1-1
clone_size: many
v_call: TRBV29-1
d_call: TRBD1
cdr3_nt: TGCAGCGTTGGTTTGGGACAGTGGTCCACTGAAGCTTTCTTT
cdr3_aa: CSVGLGQWSTEAFF

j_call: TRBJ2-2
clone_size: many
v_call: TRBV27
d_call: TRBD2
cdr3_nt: TGTGCCAGCAGTTTACGTCGACTAGCGGGGGCCTGGGACACCGGGGAGCTGTTTTTT
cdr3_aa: CASSLRRLAGAWDTGELFF

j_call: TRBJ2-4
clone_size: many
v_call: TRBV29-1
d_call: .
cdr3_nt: TGCAGCGTTGCCCATCAGACAGGAAACATTCAGTACTTC
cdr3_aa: CSVAHQTGNIQYF

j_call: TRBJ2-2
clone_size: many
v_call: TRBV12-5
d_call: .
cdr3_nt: TGTGCTAGTGGTTTGGGCACCGGGGAGCTGTTTTTT
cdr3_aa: CASGLGTGELFF

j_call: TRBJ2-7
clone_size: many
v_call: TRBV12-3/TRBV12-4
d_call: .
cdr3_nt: TGTGCCAGCAGTTTGGGGGTCACCTACGAGCAGTACTTC
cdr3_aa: CASSLGVTYEQYF

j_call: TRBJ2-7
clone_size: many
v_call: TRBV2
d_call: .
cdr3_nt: TGTGCCAGCAGTGAAGGTTTGGGGCAGGCCGATGACGAGCAGTACTTC
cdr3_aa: CASSEGLGQADDEQYF

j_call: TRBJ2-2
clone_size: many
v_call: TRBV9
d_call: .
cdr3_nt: TGTGCCAGCAGCGGTTCTGGAGGGAGCGGGGAGCTGTTTTTT
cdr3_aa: CASSGSGGSGELFF

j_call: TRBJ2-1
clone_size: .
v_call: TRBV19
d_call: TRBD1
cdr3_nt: TGTGCCAGTAGTTTCACAGGGGGCTCCTACAATGAGCAGTTCTTC
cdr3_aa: CASSFTGGSYNEQFF

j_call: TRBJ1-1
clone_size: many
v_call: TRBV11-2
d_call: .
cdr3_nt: TGTGCCACCCAGAGAGCGGTAGGGGGACGGGGTAAAGCTTTCTTT
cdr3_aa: CATQRAVGGRGKAFF

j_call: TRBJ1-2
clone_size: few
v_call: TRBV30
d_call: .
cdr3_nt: TGTGCCTGGAGATTCAGTAGGGACGCACTTGGGGACTACACCTTC
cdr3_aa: CAWRFSRDALGDYTF

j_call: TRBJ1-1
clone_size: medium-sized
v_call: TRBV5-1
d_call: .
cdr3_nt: TGTGCCAGCAGTTTGGGGATGAACACTGAAGCTTTCTTT
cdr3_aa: CASSLGMNTEAFF

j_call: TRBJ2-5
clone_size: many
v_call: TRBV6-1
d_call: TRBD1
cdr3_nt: TGTGCCAGCGTCCGGGACAGCTTACTAGAGACCCAGTACTTC
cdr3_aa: CASVRDSLLETQYF

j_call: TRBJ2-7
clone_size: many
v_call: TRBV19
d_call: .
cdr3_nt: TGTGCCAGTAGAACCAACCTTATGCCCTACGAGCAGTACTTC
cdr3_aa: CASRTNLMPYEQYF

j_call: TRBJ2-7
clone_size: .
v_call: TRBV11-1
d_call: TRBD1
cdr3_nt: TGTGCCAGCAGCTTAATCGGGCGGACAGGGGGCGGGAACGAGCAGTACTTC
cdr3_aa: CASSLIGRTGGGNEQYF